This record looks at one T cell receptor beta chain sequence and its context. Its antigen is unidentified. A multiplex PCR was run with 60 Vbeta primers and 13 Jbeta primers. Clones were sequenced by immunoSEQ multiplex PCR, and TCRdb holds only the in-frame ones, with some missing. This table holds tens of thousands of clones, approximately 74% found once. The sample belongs to a study of cytomegalovirus exposure and HLA in healthy donors. Study findings and constraints: Researchers reported in a later analysis that common viral pathogens appeared linked to several top clusters.

The CDR3 has 12 residues. Germline V gene lookup returns CDR1 LNHDA and CDR2 SQIVND (reference sequence). V was clipped by 5 bases and J by 8 bases, with 11 bases between them. The chain uses TRBV19 and TRBJ2-3; D perhaps matches TRBD2 (6 bases). Material for sequencing was PBMCs. This TCR derives from a woman between 50 and 59 years old in good health and CMV-seropositive. The CDR3 spells CASSPRESTQYF. The CDR3, as DNA: TGTGCCAGTAGTCCTCGGGAGTCTACGCAGTATTTT.